This T cell receptor (beta chain) originates from a study of cytomegalovirus exposure and HLA in healthy donors (TCRdb year 2017). Broadly, across the study: In an earlier analysis of some 550 of the donors, about 270 Gb of sequence data and 90 million to 130 million unique TCR beta sequences from 180 million or so T cells were reported. An early release covering 550 to 700 HLA-typed donors comprised approximately 290 gigabases of sequencing data and around 80 million unique TCR sequences. Of the 350 to 450 genotyped donors, 65% to 90% were placed in the genetic ancestry cluster associated with self-reported Caucasian donors. The aim of the study was to test whether cataloging public T cell receptors could identify signatures of past pathogen exposure. The T cell repertoires of 670 or so subjects were profiled by immunosequencing and related to cytomegalovirus serostatus. In addition to the first cohort of hundreds of subjects, a separate validation cohort of approximately 130 different subjects was used. High-throughput TCR immunosequencing, statistical association of individual TCRs with disease status, and machine learning were combined to predict cytomegalovirus infection status. A later analysis re-examined previously published TCR beta repertoires from over 500 donors and added high-resolution HLA genotyping to investigate patterns of TCR occurrence. The later analysis used no new phenotypic data to find candidate immune exposures, relying instead on TCR beta sequences and their occurrence across donors. To decide whether each TCR beta V gene segment behaved as functional or pseudogenic, an earlier analysis of 587 of the donors relied on high-throughput TCR beta sequencing. Donor age, sex, ethnicity and CMV serostatus were compiled together with the repertoire data. In a later genetic analysis, genome-wide SNP genotypes for about three fifths of the roughly 670 donors were used, and that subset was treated as a discovery cohort. Every repertoire in the discovery cohort had been generated on one and the same sequencing platform. HLA typing included class I and class II loci at four-digit resolution. The number of typed donors differed by locus: about 629-630 for A, B, C, DRB1 and DQB1; 522 for DQA1; approximately 610 for DPA1; and some 430 for DPB1. Four or five DR-DQ haplotypes were handled as single units for association and clustering because linkage in the cohort was strong. Across approximately 400 genotyped donors of the cohort, an average of roughly 250,000 unique TCR beta nucleotide sequences per donor were sequenced, and roughly a sixth of those sequences were non-productive. Beyond this particular receptor, the publication reports: In a later analysis, HLA-associated TCR beta chains showed more clonal expansion and lower generation probabilities than non-associated chains that were equally common. Assigning TCR associations to individual alleles was difficult when HLA alleles, especially DR and DQ, strongly co-occurred. Sequencing depth was assumed to be roughly uniform across donors in the presence/absence analyses, though that assumption may not hold. In vitro tests confirmed that a few of the cytomegalovirus-associated TCR beta chains recognize cytomegalovirus antigens. Several of the top co-occurrence clusters appeared to be linked to parvovirus B19, influenza, CMV and Epstein-Barr virus, according to a later analysis. Linkage disequilibrium might explain the correlated functional status among segregating V segments, but an unknown experimental factor could not be excluded. While some public TCRs were present in many individuals, most TCR sequences turned up only very rarely across donors. A cluster of highly shared sequence variants was judged likely to be a technical artifact of the sequencing pipeline. Some IMGT-functional V segments, including TRBV6-2 and TRBV6-3, could not be distinguished by the 87-base-pair reads and were therefore excluded. The authors suggested that the approach could potentially be extended to other disease states and immunological phenotypes. In a later analysis, TCR association rates were found to vary across HLA loci, with the most associated TCRs seen for DRB1 alleles and the fewest for HLA-C alleles. Most CMV-associated TCR beta chains appeared to be HLA-restricted in a later analysis, and the HLA associations seemed to be driven largely by CMV exposure. For the cohort, immune exposure information was limited to CMV serostatus. In a later analysis, some 17,000 TCR beta sequences were associated with specific HLA alleles at a false discovery rate of 0.05. Because some donors lacked HLA typing at each locus, the association tests relied only on the typed subset. In a later genetic analysis, a missense DCLRE1C variant was associated with V-gene and J-gene trimming of TCR beta chains, and the association was replicated in an independent cohort. Compared with the approximately 670-donor mean, donors in an Asian-associated ancestry cluster had fewer N-insertions in productive TCRs, according to a later genetic analysis. A further reported finding was that TCR beta sequences accurately predicted the HLA-A and HLA-B alleles for most subjects in the first cohort. In an earlier analysis of roughly 560 of the donors, most TCR beta V segments were observed in productive rearrangements about 90% or about 30% of the time, broadly matching IMGT annotations. About 17 rarely observed V segments, including chromosome 9 orphons, were excluded from the earlier analysis of approximately 500 of the donors because counts were too low. The study gave a list of under 200 TCR beta chains associated with cytomegalovirus. Only TCR beta chains were sequenced in this cohort, and the absence of alpha or paired-chain data limited detectable features. Cytomegalovirus status was reported to be diagnosed by the classifier with high specificity and sensitivity in both the original and validation cohorts.

The library came from the immunoSEQ multiplex PCR assay. For the multiplex PCR, a mixture combining 60 forward primers for TCR Vbeta segments and 13 reverse primers for TCR Jbeta segments was used. The CDR3 region of rearranged TCR beta genes was amplified from genomic DNA by a multiplex PCR assay. The Illumina HiSeq System was used to sequence the amplified TCR beta libraries as 87-base-pair reads. The paper's processing steps were these. A later analysis tallied approximately 87 million unique TCR beta chains across the 610 or so repertoires, and approximately 12 million of those chains were shared by two or more donors. Raw reads were error-corrected and collapsed into unique sequences by a nearest-neighbor algorithm in which closely related sequences were merged to remove PCR and sequencing errors. Alignment of CDR3 sequences to IMGT reference sequences was used to assign V, D and J gene segments. For a sequence to be retained, a match of at least six nucleotides was required to both a V gene segment and a J gene segment. Rearrangements were called productive when the CDR3 lacked stop codons and stayed in frame with V and J; all others were non-productive. CDR3 was defined by IMGT convention, running from the second conserved V-encoded cysteine to the conserved J-encoded phenylalanine. The earlier analysis of fewer than 700 of the donors excluded sequences that lacked an unambiguous match to a single V gene segment. An earlier analysis of some 610 of the donors called V segments functional above 56.7% productive rearrangements and segregating when the between-donor standard deviation exceeded 5%. A statistical classification framework was built to diagnose cytomegalovirus status from the catalog of TCR beta chain sequences. In a later analysis, V and J genes were assigned by comparing TCR nucleotide sequences against IMGT/GENE-DB human TR gene sequences. Using the TCRdist pipeline, a later analysis assigned CDR3 sequences along with most-parsimonious VDJ recombination scenarios. In a later analysis, each TCR beta chain was defined by its CDR3 amino acid sequence together with its V-gene family, and reads without a unique V-gene family were excluded. In a later analysis, 450 to 600 highly shared, low-generation-probability nucleotide sequences were removed to address suspected cross-contamination and a sequencing artifact. In a later analysis, a clonal expansion index was calculated for each public chain from normalized within-repertoire ranks of inferred template counts. In a later analysis, generation probabilities were computed using a VDJ recombination model fitted to out-of-frame rearrangements, and the results were checked against IGoR. A later analysis scored TCR-TCR, TCR-HLA and TCR-CMV co-occurrence with hypergeometric tests, applying a repertoire-size bias correction to TCR pairs. To estimate false discovery rates, a later analysis permuted the HLA or CMV assignments 20 times. In a later analysis, co-occurring TCRs were grouped using DBSCAN, with TCRdist sequence similarity added in when clustering inside HLA-allele-positive subsets. For co-occurrence clustering, repertoires with fewer than 30,000 or more than 120,000 public chains were excluded, along with 5 or 6 repertoires with anomalous nucleotide sharing. This immuneACCESS table, as held by TCRdb, lists in-frame sequences with V and J called but not all clones. Of the missing ones, under half trace to an unresolved V gene in checked studies; the others have no known cause. D and trimming were read from the DNA, whereas the V and J calls and clone size are those reported in that table. This sample's table has entries for around 160,000 clones. 1.5% to 2% of the sample comes from the top ten.

On this clone: Its antigen specificity is not known.

The cohort was made up of roughly 670 healthy bone marrow donors. At the time of sampling, every cohort member was nominally healthy, though immune exposures that went unrecorded were likely present. The donor was CMV seronegative and was included in the group of a few hundred seronegative cohort members. A peripheral blood sample was provided by each donor, and peripheral blood mononuclear cells were used for TCR beta sequencing. Genomic DNA extraction from the blood cell samples was performed with the Qiagen DNeasy Blood Extraction Kit. Here V drops 4 bases and J drops 0 bases, and the junction holds 4 bases not matched to any gene. According to the germline V gene, CDR1 reads LGHNA and CDR2 reads YNFKEQ. Its CDR3 holds 15 amino acids, cysteine through phenylalanine. The only DNA kept is the CDR3, 45 bases in frame from the first base.

Here the chain combines TRBV4-2 and TRBJ2-3; TRBD2 aligns with 7 central bases. This TCR was recovered from a woman between 50 and 59 years old in good health and CMV-seronegative. The sequencing sample was made of PBMCs. Here the CDR3 is given as CASSRGRVSTDTQYF. The DNA reads TGTGCCAGCAGCCGTGGGAGGGTTAGCACAGATACGCAGTATTTT.